This TCR beta chain was identified during a study of Ad26.COV2.S vaccination and SARS-CoV-2 variants. Study-wide context: Participants got Ad26.COV2.S intramuscularly, once or twice 56 days apart. Overall study results and limits: The study found higher spike-specific TCR breadth in vaccine than placebo recipients. Substantial breadth in spike-specific CD8+ and CD4+ T cell responses was reportedly seen after vaccination.

Comments on this clone: Its target is not known.

The CDR3 has 15 residues. From germline, CDR1 is MNHEY and CDR2 SVGAGI. The ends lost 7 bases at V and 5 bases at J; junction bases unmatched: 13. Some clones are missing from TCRdb's copy, which holds only in-frame ones; the method was immunoSEQ multiplex PCR. The sample lists 380,000 or so clones; approximately 90% were seen once. Treatment in this sample: some 20 received Ad26.COV2.S at low or high dose, single or two shots; roughly 5 received placebo; per-sample allocation not given. Specimens were obtained on day 63 following the first vaccine or placebo injection. Ad26 vector vaccine expressed Wuhan-strain SARS-CoV-2 spike.

The material was peripheral blood, obtained in a trial of Ad26.COV2.S vaccine versus placebo. The sequence came from a person between 18 and 65 years old who received the Ad26.COV2.S COVID-19 vaccine or a placebo. This sequence joins TRBV6-5 and TRBJ1-2, with 7 bases lining up with TRBD1. CDR3: CASTATIGGGYGYTF. CDR3 nucleotides: TGTGCCAGCACCGCGACGATAGGGGGCGGTTATGGCTACACCTTC.